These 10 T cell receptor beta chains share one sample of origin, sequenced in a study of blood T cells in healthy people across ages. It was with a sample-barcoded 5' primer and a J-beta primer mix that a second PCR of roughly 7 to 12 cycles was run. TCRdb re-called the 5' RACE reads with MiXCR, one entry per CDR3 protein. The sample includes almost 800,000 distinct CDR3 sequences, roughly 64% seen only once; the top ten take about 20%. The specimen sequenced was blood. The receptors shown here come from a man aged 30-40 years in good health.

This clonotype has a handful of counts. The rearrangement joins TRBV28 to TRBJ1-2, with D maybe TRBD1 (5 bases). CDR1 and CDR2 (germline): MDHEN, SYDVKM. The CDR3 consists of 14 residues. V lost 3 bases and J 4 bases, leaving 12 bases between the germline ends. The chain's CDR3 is CASSLGYRTYGYTF. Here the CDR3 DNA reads TGTGCCAGCAGTTTGGGGTACAGGACCTATGGCTACACCTTC.

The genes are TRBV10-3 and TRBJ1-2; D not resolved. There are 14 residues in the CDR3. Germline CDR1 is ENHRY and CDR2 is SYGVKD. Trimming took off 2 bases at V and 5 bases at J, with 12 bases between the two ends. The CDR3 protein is CAISERRDLYGYTF. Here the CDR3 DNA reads TGTGCCATCAGTGAGCGGCGAGACCTTTATGGCTACACCTTC.

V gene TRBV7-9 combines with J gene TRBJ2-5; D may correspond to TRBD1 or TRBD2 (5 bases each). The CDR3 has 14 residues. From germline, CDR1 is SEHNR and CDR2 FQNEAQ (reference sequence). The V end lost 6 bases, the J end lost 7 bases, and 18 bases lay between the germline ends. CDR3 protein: CASRRNWGKATQYF. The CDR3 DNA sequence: TGTGCCAGCAGGCGCAATTGGGGGAAAGCGACCCAGTACTTC.

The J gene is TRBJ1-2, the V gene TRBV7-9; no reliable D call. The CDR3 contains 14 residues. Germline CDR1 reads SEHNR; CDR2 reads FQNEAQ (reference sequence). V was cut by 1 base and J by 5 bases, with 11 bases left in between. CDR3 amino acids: CASSLGPTYYGYTF. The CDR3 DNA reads TGTGCCAGCAGCTTAGGACCAACTTATTATGGCTACACCTTC.

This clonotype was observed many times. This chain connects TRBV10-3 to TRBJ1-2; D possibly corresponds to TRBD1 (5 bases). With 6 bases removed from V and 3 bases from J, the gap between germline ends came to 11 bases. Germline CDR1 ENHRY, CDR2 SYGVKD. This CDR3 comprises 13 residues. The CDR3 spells CAISDDSYYGYTF. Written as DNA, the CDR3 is TGTGCCATCAGCGATGACAGCTACTATGGCTACACCTTC.

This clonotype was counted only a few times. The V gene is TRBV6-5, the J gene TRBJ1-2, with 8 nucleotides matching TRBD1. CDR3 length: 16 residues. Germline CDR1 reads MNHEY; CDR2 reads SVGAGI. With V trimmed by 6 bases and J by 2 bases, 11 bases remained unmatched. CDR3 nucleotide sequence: TGTGCCAGCAGCCGTTACGGGGACAGGCTAAACTATGGCTACACCTTC. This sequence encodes CASSRYGDRLNYGYTF.

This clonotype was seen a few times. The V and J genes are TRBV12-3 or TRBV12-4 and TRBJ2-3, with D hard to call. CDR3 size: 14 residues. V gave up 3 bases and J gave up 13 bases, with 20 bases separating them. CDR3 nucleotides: TGTGCCAGCAGTTTCAGAGTGAGAGGAGATATGGAGTATTTT. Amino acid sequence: CASSFRVRGDMEYF.

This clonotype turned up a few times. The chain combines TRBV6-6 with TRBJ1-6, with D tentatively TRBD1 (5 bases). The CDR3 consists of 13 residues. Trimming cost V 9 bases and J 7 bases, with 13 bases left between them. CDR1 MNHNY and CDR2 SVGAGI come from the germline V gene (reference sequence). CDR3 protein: CASRFGGNSPLHF. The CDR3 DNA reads TGTGCCAGTAGATTTGGGGGAAATTCACCCCTCCACTTT.

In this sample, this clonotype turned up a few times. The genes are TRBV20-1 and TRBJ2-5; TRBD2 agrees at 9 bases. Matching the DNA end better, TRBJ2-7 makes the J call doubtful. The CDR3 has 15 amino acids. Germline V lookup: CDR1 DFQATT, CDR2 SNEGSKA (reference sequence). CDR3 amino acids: CSARLREGRSYEQYF. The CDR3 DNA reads TGCAGTGCTAGACTGCGGGAGGGCCGCTCCTACGAGCAGTACTTC.

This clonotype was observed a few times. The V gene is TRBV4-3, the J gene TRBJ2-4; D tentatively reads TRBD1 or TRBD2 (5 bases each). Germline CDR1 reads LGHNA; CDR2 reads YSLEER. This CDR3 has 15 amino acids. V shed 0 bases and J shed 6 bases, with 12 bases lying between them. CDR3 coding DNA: TGCGCCAGCAGCCAAGATCCCGGGGCGGGAAACATTCAGTACTTC. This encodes CASSQDPGAGNIQYF.